Listed here are 9 T cell receptor beta chains from one sample, sequenced in a study of blood T cell repertoires in COVID-19. The table came from immunoSEQ multiplex PCR; TCRdb's copy has only in-frame clones and leaves some out. The table lists approximately 140,000 clones, over 75% of them singletons, with about 9.9% in the top ten. The sample consisted of peripheral blood. The receptors derive from a man in his forties or fifties with active or convalescent COVID-19.

The gene calls are TRBV28 and TRBJ1-2; D possibly corresponds to TRBD1 (6 bases). There are 14 residues in the CDR3. V lost 6 bases and J lost 4, with 15 bases in between. The germline gives CDR1 MDHEN, CDR2 SYDVKM. The CDR3 is CASRVTGLLYGYTF. The CDR3 nucleotides read TGTGCCAGCAGGGTTACAGGGTTGCTCTATGGCTACACCTTC.

The chain joins TRBV30 to TRBJ2-5; no reliable D call. V was clipped by 0 bases and J by 4 bases, with 9 bases between them. The CDR3 runs to 13 residues. Per germline, CDR1 GTSNPN and CDR2 SVGIG (reference sequence). The CDR3 reads CAWSVKSGETQYF. In DNA form, the CDR3 reads TGTGCCTGGAGTGTAAAGTCGGGAGAGACCCAGTACTTC.

CDR3 coding DNA: TGTGCCAGCAGCTTACCCAGACAGTCGGGCGAGCAGTACTTC. Amino acid sequence: CASSLPRQSGEQYF. The V gene is TRBV11-3, the J gene TRBJ2-7, with a tentative D call TRBD1 (5 bases). Trimming took off 2 bases at V and 6 bases at J, with 14 bases between the two ends. The CDR3 sequence is 14 residues long. Per the germline V gene, CDR1 is SGHNT and CDR2 is YENEEA.

The chain recombines TRBV27 with TRBJ2-3, with TRBD2 matching 13 bases. V gave up 6 bases and J gave up 8 bases; unmatched junction bases: 11. This CDR3 spans 16 amino acids. Per germline, CDR1 MNHEY and CDR2 SMNVEV (reference sequence). This CDR3 is CASSSGLAGPSGTQYF. The CDR3 bases are TGTGCCAGCAGCTCGGGACTAGCGGGGCCCTCGGGTACGCAGTATTTT.

The genes are TRBV6-1 and TRBJ2-6; 8 nucleotides agree with TRBD1. Germline-derived CDR1 and CDR2 are MNHNS and SASEGT. CDR3 length equals 16 residues. With V trimmed by 4 bases and J by 2 bases, 4 bases remained unmatched. CDR3 residues: CASSVGTGPGANVLTF. The CDR3, as DNA: TGTGCCAGCAGTGTGGGGACAGGCCCTGGGGCCAACGTCCTGACTTTC.

This clone was detected only a few times. J is TRBJ1-6 and V is TRBV3-1 (or the pseudogene TRBV3-2); 9 nucleotides align to TRBD1. Per the germline V gene, CDR1 is LGHDT and CDR2 is YNNKEL (reference sequence). This CDR3 has 14 residues. J gave up 7 bases and V 6 bases, and 4 bases lay outside the gene matches. CDR3 sequence (DNA): TGTGCCAGCAGGCAGGGACAGGGAAATTCACCCCTCCACTTT. Translation: CASRQGQGNSPLHF.

The CDR3 region is CASSSTSGGANEQFF. As DNA, the CDR3 is TGTGCCAGCAGTTCAACTAGCGGGGGGGCTAATGAGCAGTTCTTC. The chain recombines TRBV6-2 or TRBV6-3 with TRBJ2-1; TRBD2 matches at 13 bases. Germline lookup yields CDR1 MNHEY and CDR2 SVGEGT. This CDR3 contains 15 residues. V lost 4 bases to trimming and J lost 7 bases; unmatched junction nucleotides: 4.

The V call is TRBV19, the J call TRBJ2-7, with 9 nucleotides matching TRBD1. CDR1 and CDR2 (germline): LNHDA, SQIVND (reference sequence). The CDR3 is 14 residues long. V shed 9 bases and J 3 bases; nucleotides not matched to a gene: 9. The CDR3 DNA reads as TGTGCCAGCTCCTACCGGGACAGGGACTACGAGCAGTACTTC. It specifies CASSYRDRDYEQYF.

V is TRBV7-2 and J is TRBJ2-5; D is possibly TRBD2 (7 bases). Deletions cut 5 bases from V and 4 bases from J, with 20 bases between. Germline V CDR1 and CDR2: SGHTA, FQGNSA. The CDR3 length is 16 residues. In DNA, the CDR3 is TGTGCCAGCAGCCGCCCTCGGGGGGCCGGAGGAGAGACCCAGTACTTC. Its translation: CASSRPRGAGGETQYF.